This TCR beta chain was sequenced in a study of OX40 agonist ivuxolimab in advanced cancers. The V and J ends lost 1 base and 6 bases respectively, with 12 bases between them. Germline assignment: CDR1 SEHNR and CDR2 FQNEAQ (reference sequence). This CDR3 comprises 14 residues. Clones were read by immunoSEQ multiplex PCR, and TCRdb kept only the in-frame ones, dropping some. The data show roughly 72,000 clones, roughly nine tenths seen once. This sequence joins TRBV7-9 and TRBJ1-1; D is unresolved. The sample consisted of CD4+ or CD8+ T cells sorted from blood, taken in a trial of the OX40 agonist ivuxolimab. The sequence came from an adult with an advanced solid tumor such as melanoma, head and neck, liver or kidney cancer. CDR3 coding DNA: TGTGCCAGCAGCTTAGGGGGTATCTGGGCTGAAGCTTTCTTT. Translated, it gives CASSLGGIWAEAFF.